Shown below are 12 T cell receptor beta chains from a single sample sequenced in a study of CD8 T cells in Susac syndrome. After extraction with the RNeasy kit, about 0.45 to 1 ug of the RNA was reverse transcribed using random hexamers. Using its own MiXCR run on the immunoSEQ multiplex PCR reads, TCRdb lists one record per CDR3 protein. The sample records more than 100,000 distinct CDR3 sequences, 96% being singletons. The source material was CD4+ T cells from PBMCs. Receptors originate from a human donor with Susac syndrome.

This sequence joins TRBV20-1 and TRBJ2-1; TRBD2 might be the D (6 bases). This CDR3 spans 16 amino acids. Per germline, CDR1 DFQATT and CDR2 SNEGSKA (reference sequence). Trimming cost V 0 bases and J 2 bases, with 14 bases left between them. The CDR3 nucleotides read TGCAGTGCTAGAGATCGGCTAGCGCTTGCCTACAATGAGCAGTTCTTC. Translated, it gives CSARDRLALAYNEQFF.

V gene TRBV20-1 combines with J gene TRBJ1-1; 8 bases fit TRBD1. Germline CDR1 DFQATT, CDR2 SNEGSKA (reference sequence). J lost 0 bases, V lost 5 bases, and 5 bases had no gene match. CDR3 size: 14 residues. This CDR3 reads CSAAQGGMNTEAFF. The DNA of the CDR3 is TGCAGTGCTGCACAGGGGGGCATGAACACTGAAGCTTTCTTT.

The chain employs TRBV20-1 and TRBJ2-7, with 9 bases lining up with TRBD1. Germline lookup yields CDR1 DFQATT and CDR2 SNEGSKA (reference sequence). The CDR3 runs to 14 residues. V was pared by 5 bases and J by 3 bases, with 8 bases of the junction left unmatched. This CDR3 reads CSAPRDRVSYEQYF. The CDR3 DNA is TGCAGTGCTCCACGGGACAGGGTCAGCTACGAGCAGTACTTC.

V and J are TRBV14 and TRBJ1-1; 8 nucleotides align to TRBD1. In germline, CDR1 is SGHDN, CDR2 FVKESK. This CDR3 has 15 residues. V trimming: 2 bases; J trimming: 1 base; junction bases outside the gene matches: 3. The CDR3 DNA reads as TGTGCCAGCAGCCAATTCGGACAGGGGAACACTGAAGCTTTCTTT. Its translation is CASSQFGQGNTEAFF.

The CDR3 loop is CSVDGDGNTIYF. The DNA of the CDR3 is TGCAGCGTTGATGGAGATGGAAACACCATATATTTT. The chain is built from TRBV29-1 and TRBJ1-3; no firm D call. The V end was cut by 3 bases, the J end by 3 bases, with 6 bases between. Germline V lookup: CDR1 SQVTM, CDR2 ANQGSEA. CDR3 size: 12 residues.

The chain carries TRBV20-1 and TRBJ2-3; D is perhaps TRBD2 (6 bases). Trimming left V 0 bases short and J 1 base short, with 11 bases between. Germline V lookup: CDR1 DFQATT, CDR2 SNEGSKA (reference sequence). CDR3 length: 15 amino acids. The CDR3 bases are TGCAGTGCTAGAGATAGCGGAAGAGGCACAGATACGCAGTATTTT. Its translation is CSARDSGRGTDTQYF.

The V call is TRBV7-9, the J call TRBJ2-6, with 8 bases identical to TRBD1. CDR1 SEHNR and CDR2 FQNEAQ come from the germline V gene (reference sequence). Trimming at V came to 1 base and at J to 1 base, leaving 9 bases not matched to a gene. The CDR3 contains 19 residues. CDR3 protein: CASSLVFGRGQSGANVLTF. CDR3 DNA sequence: TGTGCCAGCAGCTTAGTTTTCGGCAGGGGGCAATCTGGGGCCAACGTCCTGACTTTC.

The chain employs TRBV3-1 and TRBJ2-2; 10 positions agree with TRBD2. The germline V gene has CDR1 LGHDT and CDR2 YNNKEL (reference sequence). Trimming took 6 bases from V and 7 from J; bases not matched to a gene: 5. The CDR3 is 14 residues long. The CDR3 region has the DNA TGTGCCAGCAGATCTAGCGGGAGAGGCGGGGAGCTGTTTTTT. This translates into CASRSSGRGGELFF.

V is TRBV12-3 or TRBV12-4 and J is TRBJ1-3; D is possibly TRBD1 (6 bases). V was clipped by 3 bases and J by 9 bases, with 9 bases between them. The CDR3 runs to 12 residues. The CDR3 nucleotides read TGTGCCAGCAGTTTTGGGGGCTCCACCATATATTTT. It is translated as CASSFGGSTIYF.

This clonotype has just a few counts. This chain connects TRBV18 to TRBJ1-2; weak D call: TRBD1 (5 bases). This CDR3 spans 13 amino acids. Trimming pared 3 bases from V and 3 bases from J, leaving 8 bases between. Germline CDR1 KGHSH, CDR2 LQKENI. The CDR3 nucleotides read TGTGCCAGCTCACCGAGAGGGGACTATGGCTACACCTTC. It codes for CASSPRGDYGYTF.

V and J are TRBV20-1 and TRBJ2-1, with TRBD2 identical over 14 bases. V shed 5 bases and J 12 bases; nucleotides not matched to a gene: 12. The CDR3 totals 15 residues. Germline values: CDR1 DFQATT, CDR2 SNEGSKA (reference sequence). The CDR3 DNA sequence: TGCAGTGCTGGCACGGGACTAGCGGGAGTGATATGGCAGTTCTTC. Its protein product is CSAGTGLAGVIWQFF.

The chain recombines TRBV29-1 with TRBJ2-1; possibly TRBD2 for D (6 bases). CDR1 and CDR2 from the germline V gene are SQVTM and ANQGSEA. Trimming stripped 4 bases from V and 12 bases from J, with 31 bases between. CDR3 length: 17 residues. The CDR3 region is CSVARGTAPPSPEGQFF. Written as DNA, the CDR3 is TGCAGCGTTGCACGGGGGACGGCCCCCCCTAGCCCGGAGGGGCAGTTCTTC.